The subject of this entry is one T cell receptor beta chain. Its antigen is unidentified. The junction and the germline gene differ at one end; a read error may be behind it. From germline, CDR1 is SNHLY and CDR2 FYNNEI. This CDR3 has 13 amino acids. This entry belongs to a study of immune evolution from preneoplasia to lung adenocarcinoma. Findings of the study overall: Later-stage lesions appeared to have more T cells, more diversity, less clonality.

The assay was immunoSEQ multiplex PCR, and TCRdb's table has in-frame clones only and misses some. The sample lists 4,000 to 6,000 clones, around 73% occurring once. Between the mid-2010s and the late 2010s, patients underwent resection in Japan or China. Two lung cancer pathologists independently confirmed each histologic diagnosis. This receptor was taken from a person over 45 with lung adenocarcinoma. V usage is TRBV2 and J usage is TRBJ1-4, with D unresolved. What was sequenced was FFPE normal lung tissue adjacent to the tumor. The CDR3 region has the DNA TGTGCCAGCAGGGAAGCGGGGTTTGAAAAACTGTTTTTT. It specifies CASREAGFEKLFF.